The TCR beta chain described here comes from a study of blood T cell repertoires in COVID-19. Using immunoSEQ multiplex PCR, the repertoire was profiled, and TCRdb retains in-frame clones only, with some absent. The sample consists of some 260,000 clones, roughly nine tenths of them appearing once. The specimen sequenced was peripheral blood. This receptor was taken from a man between 18 and 35 years old with active or convalescent COVID-19.

The CDR3 reads CASSLRDRVTEAFF. The CDR3 coding sequence is TGCGCCAGCAGCTTGCGGGACAGGGTCACTGAAGCTTTCTTT. The rearrangement links TRBV5-1 to TRBJ1-1, with 9 nucleotides matching TRBD1. CDR1 SGHRS and CDR2 YFSETQ come from the germline V gene. CDR3 length: 14 amino acids. Unmatched junction bases numbered 2, after V lost 1 base and J lost 4 bases. The full variable domain, completed using reference TRBV5-1 and TRBJ1-1, is KAGVTQTPRYLIKTRGQQVTLSCSPISGHRSVSWYQQTPGQGLQFLFEYFSETQRNKGNFPGRFSGRQFSNSRSEMNVSTLELGDSALYLCASSLRDRVTEAFFGQGTRLTVV.